Listed here are 23 T cell receptor beta chains from one sample, sequenced in a study of blood T cell repertoires in COVID-19. Profiled with immunoSEQ multiplex PCR; TCRdb holds only in-frame clones, not every one. The table includes around 370,000 clones, around nine tenths detected once. The sequencing sample was made of PBMCs or T cells enriched from blood (not recorded which). The receptors originated from a woman in her late teens or twenties who had recovered from COVID-19.

This chain links TRBV7-2 with TRBJ2-7; maybe TRBD1 (5 bases). The V end was cut by 0 bases, the J end by 4 bases, with 7 bases between. The V gene's germline CDR1 is SGHTA and CDR2 FQGNSA. There are 13 residues in the CDR3. The CDR3 spells CASSLAGLYEQYF. CDR3 DNA: TGTGCCAGCAGCTTAGCGGGGCTATACGAGCAGTACTTC.

This CDR3 is CASSLARQGHNNEQFF. Here the CDR3 DNA reads TGCGCCAGCAGCTTGGCTCGGCAGGGGCATAACAATGAGCAGTTCTTC. J is TRBJ2-1 and V is TRBV5-1, with D perhaps matching TRBD1 (6 bases). The CDR3 loop spans 16 amino acids. V shed 0 bases and J shed 5 bases, with 15 bases lying between them. Germline V gives CDR1 SGHRS, CDR2 YFSETQ.

V gene TRBV5-1 combines with J gene TRBJ2-3; 8 bases align to TRBD2. Germline trimming cut 1 base from V and 4 bases from J; bases unmatched to any gene: 2. This CDR3 has 14 amino acids. Germline V CDR1 and CDR2: SGHRS, YFSETQ. CDR3 in amino acids: CASSLSGGADTQYF. The DNA of the CDR3 is TGCGCCAGCAGCTTGAGCGGGGGCGCAGATACGCAGTATTTT.

The chain couples TRBV30 to TRBJ2-3, with TRBD2 identical over 8 bases. The CDR3 is made up of 13 amino acids. CDR1 and CDR2 (germline): GTSNPN, SVGIG (reference sequence). Trimming at V came to 4 bases and at J to 7 bases, leaving 7 bases not matched to a gene. In DNA form, the CDR3 reads TGTGCCTGGACTTCGGGGGGGCGGAATACGCAGTATTTT. Its translation: CAWTSGGRNTQYF. The whole variable domain, remainder taken from reference TRBV30 and TRBJ2-3, is SQTIHQWPATLVQPVGSPLSLECTVEGTSNPNLYWYRQAAGRGLQLLFYSVGIGQISSEVPQNLSASRPQDRQFILSSKKLLLSDSGFYLCAWTSGGRNTQYFGPGTRLTVL.

V is TRBV15 and J is TRBJ1-4, with 8 bases that match TRBD1. CDR3 length: 15 amino acids. V lost 3 bases and J lost 8; bases outside the gene matches: 8. CDR1 is LNHNV, CDR2 YYDKDF, per germline (reference sequence). In DNA form, the CDR3 reads TGTGCCACCAGCAGGGGGGGGACAGGACTGGAAAAACTGTTTTTT. Encoded protein: CATSRGGTGLEKLFF.

The chain employs TRBV5-1 and TRBJ2-7; TRBD1 matches at 8 bases. After removal of 0 bases from V and 7 bases from J, the junction contained 6 bases not matched to a gene. Germline CDR1 reads SGHRS; CDR2 reads YFSETQ. This CDR3 spans 14 amino acids. The CDR3 coding sequence is TGCGCCAGCAGCTTGGGAGCGACAGGGGTGGAGCAGTACTTC. Its translation is CASSLGATGVEQYF.

The chain uses TRBV6-5 and TRBJ2-7; the D gene is possibly TRBD2 (5 bases). Germline CDR1 reads MNHEY; CDR2 reads SVGAGI. V lost 3 bases and J lost 6, with 12 bases in between. This CDR3 contains 13 residues. As DNA, the CDR3 is TGTGCCAGCAGTTATCGACGTGCGGGCGAGCAGTACTTC. It is translated as CASSYRRAGEQYF.

The CDR3 spells CASSPRGATGELFF. CDR3 nucleotide sequence: TGTGCCAGCAGCCCCCGGGGAGCAACCGGGGAGCTGTTTTTT. The chain is built from TRBV11-3 and TRBJ2-2; D is possibly TRBD2 (5 bases). The CDR3 has 14 residues. The V gene lost 5 bases and the J gene lost 5 bases, with 12 bases spanning the gap. CDR1 and CDR2 (germline): SGHNT, YENEEA.

This rearrangement joins TRBV15 to TRBJ1-6; TRBD1 is a possible D gene (5 bases). The V end was cut by 1 base, the J end by 6 bases, with 10 bases between. Germline V gene sequence: CDR1 LNHNV, CDR2 YYDKDF (reference sequence). The CDR3 spans 15 residues. The CDR3 DNA follows: TGTGCCACCAGCAGAGGAGGAGGGGTTAATTCACCCCTCCACTTT. It encodes CATSRGGGVNSPLHF.

The V gene is TRBV5-4, the J gene TRBJ2-7, with unresolved D. The V gene's germline CDR1 is SGHNT and CDR2 YYREEE (reference sequence). The CDR3 totals 14 residues. Trimming removed 0 bases at V and 6 bases at J, with 13 bases between. CDR3 DNA sequence: TGTGCCAGCAGCTTGGCTGTGGTCGCAGGCGAGCAGTACTTC. Encoded protein: CASSLAVVAGEQYF. Combining the CDR3 with reference TRBV5-4 and TRBJ2-7 gives the whole variable domain ETGVTQSPTHLIKTRGQQVTLRCSSQSGHNTVSWYQQALGQGPQFIFQYYREEENGRGNFPPRFSGLQFPNYSSELNVNALELDDSALYLCASSLAVVAGEQYFGPGTRLTVT.

The CDR3 here is CASSLGPGRGADEAFF. The DNA for the CDR3 is TGTGCCAGCAGCTTAGGTCCAGGGAGGGGGGCGGATGAAGCTTTCTTT. The V call is TRBV7-9, the J call TRBJ1-1; a weak D match, TRBD1 (6 bases). Trimming left V 1 base short and J 7 bases short, with 19 bases between. The CDR3 runs 16 residues. The germline V gene encodes CDR1 SEHNR and CDR2 FQNEAQ (reference sequence).

This clone showed up just once. The chain carries TRBV6-2 or TRBV6-3 and TRBJ2-1; D is ambiguous. The CDR3 has 16 residues. Trimming took off 3 bases at V and 5 bases at J, with 17 bases between the two ends. The germline V gene has CDR1 MNHEY and CDR2 SVGEGT. In DNA form, the CDR3 reads TGTGCCAGCAGTTATTCGGCTAGTTTCGACCACAATGAGCAGTTCTTC. It codes for CASSYSASFDHNEQFF.

The CDR3 region is CASTQGLGTNEKLFF. CDR3 in DNA: TGTGCCAGCACCCAGGGGCTGGGAACTAATGAAAAACTGTTTTTT. V and J are TRBV2 and TRBJ1-4; D may be TRBD1 (6 bases). V lost 7 bases to trimming and J lost 1 base, with 13 bases between them. CDR3 length: 15 amino acids. Germline V gives CDR1 SNHLY, CDR2 FYNNEI.

V gene TRBV18 combines with J gene TRBJ1-4, with 11 positions matching TRBD1. With 6 bases clipped from V and 3 bases from J, the junction kept 3 bases outside the gene matches. The CDR3 covers 15 residues. Per germline, CDR1 KGHSH and CDR2 LQKENI. The CDR3 is CASSGTGGANEKLFF. Written as DNA, the CDR3 is TGTGCCAGCTCCGGGACAGGGGGAGCTAATGAAAAACTGTTTTTT.

The rearrangement joins TRBV6-4 to TRBJ1-4; tentatively, D is TRBD1 (5 bases). Looked up from germline, CDR1 is MRHNA and CDR2 is SNTAGT. V lost 4 bases and J 0 bases, leaving 6 bases between the germline ends. The CDR3 extends over 14 amino acids. The CDR3 spells CASSATATNEKLFF. CDR3 coding DNA: TGTGCCAGCAGTGCGACAGCAACTAATGAAAAACTGTTTTTT.

The V call is TRBV19, the J call TRBJ1-2; no firm D call. Germline loops: CDR1 LNHDA, CDR2 SQIVND (reference sequence). V lost 7 bases and J lost 2, with 11 bases in between. This CDR3 spans 13 amino acids. CDR3 in amino acids: CASKRTGNYGYTF. CDR3 sequence (DNA): TGTGCCAGTAAACGGACGGGGAACTATGGCTACACCTTC.

About this clone: The same CDR3 can be traced to other DNA sequences in this sample. This chain joins TRBV19 and TRBJ2-7, with TRBD1 matching 8 bases. Germline CDR1 reads LNHDA; CDR2 reads SQIVND (reference sequence). With V trimmed by 3 bases and J by 4 bases, 2 bases remained unmatched. The CDR3 covers 13 residues. The DNA of the CDR3 is TGTGCCAGTAGTATTGGACAGGGTTACGAGCAGTACTTC. Translation: CASSIGQGYEQYF.

This rearrangement joins TRBV7-9 to TRBJ2-5; 11 bases map to TRBD2. CDR1 and CDR2 (germline): SEHNR, FQNEAQ (reference sequence). This CDR3 is 15 amino acids long. V lost 7 bases, J lost 2 bases, and 6 bases stayed unmatched. The DNA for the CDR3 is TGTGCCAGCACCCCGAGACTAGCGGGGCAAGAGACCCAGTACTTC. Translated, it gives CASTPRLAGQETQYF.

This chain joins TRBV7-9 and TRBJ2-7; weak D call: TRBD2 (6 bases). This CDR3 contains 14 residues. Germline CDR1 and CDR2: SEHNR and FQNEAQ (reference sequence). V was cut by 5 bases and J by 2 bases, with 13 bases left in between. The CDR3 nucleotides are TGTGCCAGCAGCGACCAGACTAGTACCTACGAGCAGTACTTC. It translates to CASSDQTSTYEQYF.

This clone was counted between two and nine times. The chain links TRBV20-1 to TRBJ1-1, with no clear D. The CDR3 is 11 residues long. Trimming cost V 2 bases and J 6 bases, with 7 bases left between them. Germline values: CDR1 DFQATT, CDR2 SNEGSKA (reference sequence). CDR3 sequence reads: CSARLGAEAFF. In nucleotides, the CDR3 is TGCAGTGCTAGACTGGGCGCTGAAGCTTTCTTT.

The rearrangement uses TRBV2 and TRBJ1-1; maybe TRBD1 (6 bases). The CDR3 runs 12 residues. V lost 7 bases, J lost 3 bases, and 9 bases lay in between. Germline lookup yields CDR1 SNHLY and CDR2 FYNNEI. The CDR3 protein is CASKGGYTEAFF. CDR3 DNA sequence: TGTGCCAGCAAGGGGGGGTACACTGAAGCTTTCTTT.

The genes are TRBV21-1 and TRBJ2-1; TRBD2, as called in the table, went unchecked against the DNA. TRBV21-1 is classified as a pseudogene. This CDR3 contains 15 residues. The CDR3 is CASSKNWWEANEQFF. CDR3 nucleotides: TGTGCCAGCAGCAAAAATTGGTGGGAGGCCAATGAGCAGTTCTTC.

The chain couples TRBV25-1 to TRBJ1-2; D perhaps matches TRBD1 (6 bases). Looked up from germline, CDR1 is MGHDK and CDR2 is SYGVNS. The CDR3 is 13 amino acids. Trimming left V 1 base short and J 6 bases short, with 9 bases between. The CDR3 loop reads CASSEWAGDGYTF. In nucleotides, the CDR3 is TGTGCCAGCAGTGAATGGGCAGGGGATGGCTACACCTTC.